Shown below are 8 T cell receptor beta chains from a single sample sequenced in a study of T cell responses to AZD1222 COVID-19 vaccine. Some clones are missing from TCRdb's copy, which holds only in-frame ones; the method was immunoSEQ multiplex PCR. The sample records nearly 110,000 clones, 85% to 95% being singletons. The material was peripheral blood, obtained 28 days after the second AZD1222 dose. The receptor source for this set is an adult who received the AZD1222 COVID-19 vaccine.

V gene TRBV18 combines with J gene TRBJ2-1; the match to TRBD2 covers 16 bases. This CDR3 contains 18 residues. The J segment lost 5 bases and the V segment lost 0 bases, leaving 4 bases of the junction unmatched. Per germline, CDR1 KGHSH and CDR2 LQKENI. CDR3 coding DNA: TGTGCCAGCTCACCACCGGGACTAGCGGGGGGGAACCACAATGAGCAGTTCTTC. It codes for CASSPPGLAGGNHNEQFF.

This clone was seen once. V and J are TRBV7-9 and TRBJ1-4; tentative D call: TRBD1 (5 bases). CDR1 is SEHNR and CDR2 is FQNEAQ in the germline V gene (reference sequence). The CDR3 runs to 15 residues. Trimming took off 5 bases at V and 0 bases at J, with 10 bases between the two ends. The CDR3 is CASSGRETTNEKLFF. The CDR3 nucleotides read TGTGCCAGCAGCGGCAGGGAGACAACTAATGAAAAACTGTTTTTT.

The rearrangement links TRBV11-2 to TRBJ2-2, with 7 bases fitting TRBD2. There are 14 residues in the CDR3. Trimming at V came to 3 bases and at J to 7 bases, leaving 5 bases not matched to a gene. Germline lookup yields CDR1 SGHAT and CDR2 FQNNGV. This CDR3 is CASSFLGGNGELFF. CDR3 sequence (DNA): TGTGCCAGCAGCTTCTTGGGGGGGAACGGGGAGCTGTTTTTT.

The chain uses TRBV18 and TRBJ1-1, with D possibly matching TRBD1 (5 bases). Looked up from germline, CDR1 is KGHSH and CDR2 is LQKENI. This CDR3 region has 12 residues. V was cut by 3 bases and J by 7 bases, with 9 bases left in between. For the CDR3, the DNA is TGTGCCAGCTCACCCTCCCAGGGTGAAGCTTTCTTT. Its translation: CASSPSQGEAFF.

This rearrangement joins TRBV18 to TRBJ2-2; 7 bases line up with TRBD1. This CDR3 has 15 residues. Germline V CDR1 and CDR2: KGHSH, LQKENI. The trim removed 3 bases at V and 4 bases at J, leaving 5 bases unmatched. The CDR3 protein is CASSPTGPTTGELFF. CDR3 bases: TGTGCCAGCTCACCGACAGGGCCGACCACCGGGGAGCTGTTTTTT.

The rearrangement joins TRBV30 to TRBJ1-1, with D unclear. The germline CDR1 and CDR2 sequences are GTSNPN and SVGIG (reference sequence). The CDR3 contains 13 residues. V gave up 3 bases and J gave up 0 bases, with 8 bases separating them. The CDR3 nucleotides are TGTGCCTGGAGCGAAGGGATGAACACTGAAGCTTTCTTT. It yields the protein CAWSEGMNTEAFF.

The chain carries TRBV4-1 and TRBJ2-5; weak D call: TRBD1 (5 bases). Germline values: CDR1 MGHRA, CDR2 YSYEKL. CDR3 size: 13 residues. V gave up 0 bases and J gave up 7 bases, with 9 bases separating them. CDR3 sequence (DNA): TGCGCCAGCAGCCAAGAAAGGGGATGGACCCAGTACTTC. Translation: CASSQERGWTQYF.

The V call is TRBV6-6, the J call TRBJ1-4, with TRBD1 as a possible D gene (5 bases). The CDR3 consists of 16 residues. Trimming left V 4 bases short and J 3 bases short, with 15 bases between. From germline, CDR1 is MNHNY and CDR2 SVGAGI (reference sequence). The CDR3 protein is CASSFYSRGANEKLFF. The CDR3, as DNA: TGTGCCAGCAGTTTTTACTCCCGGGGGGCTAATGAAAAACTGTTTTTT.